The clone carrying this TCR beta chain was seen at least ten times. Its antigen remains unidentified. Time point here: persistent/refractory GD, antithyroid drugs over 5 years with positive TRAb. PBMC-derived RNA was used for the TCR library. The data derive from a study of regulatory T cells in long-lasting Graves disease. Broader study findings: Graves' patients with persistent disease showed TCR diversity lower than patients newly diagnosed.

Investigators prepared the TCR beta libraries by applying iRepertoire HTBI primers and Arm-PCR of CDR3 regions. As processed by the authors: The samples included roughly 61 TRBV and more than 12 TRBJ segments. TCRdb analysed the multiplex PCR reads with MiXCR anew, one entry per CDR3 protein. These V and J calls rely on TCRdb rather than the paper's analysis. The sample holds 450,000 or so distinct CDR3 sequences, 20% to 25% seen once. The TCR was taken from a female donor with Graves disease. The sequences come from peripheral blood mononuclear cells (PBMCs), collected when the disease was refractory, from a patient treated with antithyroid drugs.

CDR3 coding DNA: TGCAGTGCTGGCCCGGACAGGGACCATTATGGCTACACCTTC. It codes for CSAGPDRDHYGYTF. The chain combines TRBV20-1 with TRBJ1-2; 8 bases are a match to TRBD1. The germline CDR1 and CDR2 sequences are DFQATT and SNEGSKA (reference sequence). The CDR3 contains 14 residues. V was clipped by 5 bases and J by 5 bases; unmatched bases: 10.